This entry concerns a single TCR beta chain. Antigen specificity is unknown. The V and J ends lost 8 bases and 6 bases, in that order; junction bases with no gene match: 19. Per the germline V gene, CDR1 is MNHNS and CDR2 is SASEGT. This CDR3 has 18 amino acids. Unique-molecular-identifier-tagged TCR beta cDNA libraries were used. TCRdb recomputed calls from the PCR reads with MiXCR, one row per CDR3 protein. The profile shows 650,000 to 900,000 distinct CDR3 sequences, about 43% of them singletons. These data originate in a study of post-analysis software for immune sequencing data. General study findings and limits: There were five or six TRBV segments more frequent in patients than controls, and TRBV5-6, TRBV5-1 and TRBV20-1 were among them.

The V and J genes are TRBV6-1 and TRBJ1-2, with 12 bases matching TRBD1. This clonotype was sampled from a girl aged 5 to 17 with multiple sclerosis. Sequenced material: blood. The CDR3 DNA reads as TGTGCCAGCTCCCTGGTCCCGGGACAGGGGGCGAAAGGCAATGGCTACACCTTC. It translates to CASSLVPGQGAKGNGYTF.